This T cell receptor (beta chain) was obtained from a study of a mutant IDH1 vaccine in newly diagnosed glioma. Overall study context: Antecedent treatment encompassed radiotherapy, temozolomide, or their combination; the majority received both.

TCRdb's copy holds only in-frame clones and misses some; the assay was immunoSEQ multiplex PCR. The sample includes about 51,000 clones, more than 60% of them seen just once. Time point meaning: baseline, week 1 (first vaccination visit). Treatment in this sample: pre-vaccination baseline after standard-of-care therapy. With V trimmed by 0 bases and J by 4 bases, 0 bases remained unmatched. The germline V gene encodes CDR1 SGHRS and CDR2 YFSETQ. This CDR3 comprises 14 residues. The rearrangement joins TRBV5-1 to TRBJ2-3; 9 bases map to TRBD2. The clonotype was recovered from a woman aged 40 to 50 with glioma. The material was PBMCs, obtained from a glioma patient treated with radiotherapy, temozolomide or both. The CDR3 protein is CASSLGLAADTQYF. CDR3 sequence (DNA): TGCGCCAGCAGCTTGGGACTAGCGGCAGATACGCAGTATTTT.